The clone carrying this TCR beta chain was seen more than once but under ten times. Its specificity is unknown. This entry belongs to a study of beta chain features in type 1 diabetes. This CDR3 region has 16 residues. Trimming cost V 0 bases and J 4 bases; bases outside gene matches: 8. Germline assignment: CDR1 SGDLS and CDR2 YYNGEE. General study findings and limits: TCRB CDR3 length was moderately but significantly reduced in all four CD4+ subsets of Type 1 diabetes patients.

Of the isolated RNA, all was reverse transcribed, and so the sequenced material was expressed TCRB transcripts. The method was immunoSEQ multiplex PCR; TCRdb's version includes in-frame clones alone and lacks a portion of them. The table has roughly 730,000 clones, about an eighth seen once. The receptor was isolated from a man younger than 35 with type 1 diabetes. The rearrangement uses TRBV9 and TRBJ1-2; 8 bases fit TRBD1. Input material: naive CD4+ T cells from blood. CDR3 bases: TGTGCCAGCAGCGTAGAAGCCGGACAGGGACCCTATGGCTACACCTTC. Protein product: CASSVEAGQGPYGYTF.